Presented here are 15 T cell receptor beta chains from one specimen sequenced in a study of Ad26.COV2.S vaccination and SARS-CoV-2 variants. Clones were sequenced by immunoSEQ multiplex PCR, and TCRdb holds only the in-frame ones, with some missing. The sample records just over 350,000 clones, 90% to 95% being singletons. The material was peripheral blood, obtained after recovery from COVID-19. The source is a human donor who had recovered from COVID-19.

V and J are TRBV6-1 and TRBJ1-5; tentative D call: TRBD1 (6 bases). This CDR3 region has 14 residues. The V end was cut by 3 bases, the J end by 6 bases, with 12 bases between. Germline lookup yields CDR1 MNHNS and CDR2 SASEGT. The CDR3 coding sequence is TGTGCCAGCAGTGATGGGGGGGCGGCTCAGCCCCAGCATTTT. It encodes CASSDGGAAQPQHF.

The V call is TRBV7-9, the J call TRBJ1-4; possibly TRBD1 for D (5 bases). CDR1 is SEHNR, CDR2 FQNEAQ, per germline (reference sequence). The V and J ends lost 1 base and 10 bases respectively, with 10 bases between them. The CDR3 contains 13 residues. The CDR3 is CASSLDVGGKLFF. The CDR3 nucleotides read TGTGCCAGCAGCTTAGATGTGGGGGGAAAACTGTTTTTT. Based on the CDR3 plus reference TRBV7-9 and TRBJ1-4, the full variable domain is DTGVSQNPRHKITKRGQNVTFRCDPISEHNRLYWYRQTLGQGPEFLTYFQNEAQLEKSRLLSDRFSAERPKGSFSTLEIQRTEQGDSAMYLCASSLDVGGKLFFGSGTQLSVL.

The CDR3 nucleotides are TGTGCCAGCAGCCACTCTAGACGACAGGGCGTTGTTGAAGCTTTCTTT. Its protein product is CASSHSRRQGVVEAFF. The genes are TRBV3-1 (or the pseudogene TRBV3-2) and TRBJ1-1, with 7 bases lining up with TRBD1. The CDR3 runs 16 residues. Germline trimming cut 3 bases from V and 7 bases from J; bases unmatched to any gene: 14. Germline V lookup: CDR1 LGHDT, CDR2 YNNKEL (reference sequence).

The CDR3 sequence is CSASRWGAGQPQHF. CDR3 nucleotides: TGCAGTGCTAGTCGATGGGGGGCTGGTCAGCCCCAGCATTTT. The gene calls are TRBV20-1 and TRBJ1-5, with D perhaps TRBD1 (6 bases). Per the germline V gene, CDR1 is DFQATT and CDR2 is SNEGSKA (reference sequence). V was cut by 3 bases and J by 6 bases, with 15 bases left in between. CDR3 length equals 14 residues.

As to this clone: The same CDR3 also results from other DNA sequences found in this sample. The chain is built from TRBV5-5 and TRBJ1-5; tentatively, D is TRBD1 (5 bases). Between the trimmed V and J ends, which lost 4 bases and 1 base, there was a span of 9 bases. The CDR3 runs to 14 residues. The germline V gene has CDR1 SGHKS and CDR2 YYEKEE (reference sequence). The CDR3 here is CASSLGGSNQPQHF. In DNA form, the CDR3 reads TGTGCCAGCAGCCTGGGGGGGAGCAATCAGCCCCAGCATTTT.

This rearrangement joins TRBV10-2 to TRBJ2-7; D remains ambiguous. CDR1 is WSHSY, CDR2 SAAADI, per germline. V dropped 6 bases and J dropped 2 bases, with 5 bases sitting between them. The CDR3 extends over 11 amino acids. CDR3 region: CASSLTYEQYF. In nucleotides, the CDR3 is TGCGCCAGCAGCCTAACCTACGAGCAGTACTTC.

This clone was counted once. The chain employs TRBV11-1 and TRBJ1-1; 9 bases align to TRBD1. The junction had 7 bases not matched to a gene; V was cut back by 5 bases and J by 6 bases. This CDR3 region has 14 residues. Germline CDR1 and CDR2: SGHAT and FQDESV (reference sequence). The CDR3 region is CASSPGTGYPEAFF. CDR3 sequence (DNA): TGTGCCAGCAGCCCCGGGACAGGGTACCCTGAAGCTTTCTTT.

The J gene is TRBJ2-6, the V gene TRBV27; D is undetermined. Germline CDR1 is MNHEY and CDR2 is SMNVEV (reference sequence). The CDR3 extends over 14 amino acids. V was clipped by 3 bases and J by 4 bases, with 7 bases between them. CDR3: CASSFAGGANVLTF. The CDR3 DNA reads TGTGCCAGCAGTTTTGCCGGGGGGGCCAACGTCCTGACTTTC. The variable domain in full, completed from reference TRBV27 and TRBJ2-6, reads EAQVTQNPRYLITVTGKKLTVTCSQNMNHEYMSWYRQDPGLGLRQIYYSMNVEVTDKGDVPEGYKVSRKEKRNFPLILESPSPNQTSLYFCASSFAGGANVLTFGAGSRLTVL.

The chain joins TRBV10-3 to TRBJ2-3; 8 bases are a match to TRBD2. The CDR3 length is 15 residues. Germline V gene data show CDR1 as ENHRY and CDR2 as SYGVKD. J lost 3 bases, V lost 2 bases, and 4 bases had no gene match. CDR3 amino acids: CAISETSGPTDTQYF. CDR3 sequence (DNA): TGTGCCATCAGTGAGACTAGCGGTCCGACAGATACGCAGTATTTT.

V gene TRBV4-3 combines with J gene TRBJ2-2, with D maybe TRBD2 (5 bases). V lost 4 bases, J lost 1 base, and 7 bases lay in between. There are 14 residues in the CDR3. Germline V gene sequence: CDR1 LGHNA, CDR2 YSLEER. This chain's CDR3 is CASSRGVNTGELFF. The CDR3 DNA reads as TGCGCCAGCAGCCGGGGAGTGAACACCGGGGAGCTGTTTTTT.

The V call is TRBV5-1, the J call TRBJ2-6; the D gene is possibly TRBD2 (5 bases). Germline-derived CDR1 and CDR2 are SGHRS and YFSETQ. Between the trimmed V and J ends, which lost 7 bases and 1 base, there was a span of 12 bases. The CDR3 is made up of 15 amino acids. CDR3 sequence reads: CASSQRPSGANVLTF. The CDR3 DNA sequence: TGCGCCAGCTCCCAGCGGCCATCTGGGGCCAACGTCCTGACTTTC.

The J gene is TRBJ2-7, the V gene TRBV5-1; 9 bases map to TRBD1. The CDR3 has 16 residues. Looked up from germline, CDR1 is SGHRS and CDR2 is YFSETQ. V lost 3 bases, J lost 4 bases, and 11 bases stayed unmatched. The CDR3 nucleotides read TGCGCCAGCAGCTCAACAAGGGACAGGGTCCTTTACGAGCAGTACTTC. Its protein product is CASSSTRDRVLYEQYF. The full variable domain, rest sourced from reference TRBV5-1 and TRBJ2-7, is KAGVTQTPRYLIKTRGQQVTLSCSPISGHRSVSWYQQTPGQGLQFLFEYFSETQRNKGNFPGRFSGRQFSNSRSEMNVSTLELGDSALYLCASSSTRDRVLYEQYFGPGTRLTVT.

The rearrangement joins TRBV5-1 to TRBJ2-3, with a weak D call TRBD2 (6 bases). CDR3 length: 14 amino acids. The V gene lost 3 bases and the J gene lost 5 bases, with 13 bases spanning the gap. Germline assignment: CDR1 SGHRS and CDR2 YFSETQ. CDR3 in amino acids: CASSWIAEEDTQYF. The CDR3 region has the DNA TGCGCCAGCAGCTGGATAGCGGAAGAAGATACGCAGTATTTT.

J is TRBJ2-3 and V is TRBV6-5; the D gene is possibly TRBD2 (6 bases). Trimming shortened V by 6 bases and J by 0 bases, and 13 bases separated the two germline ends. The CDR3 spans 15 residues. Germline-derived CDR1 and CDR2 are MNHEY and SVGAGI. CDR3 nucleotide sequence: TGTGCCAGCAGGCGGTCGGACTATAGCACAGATACGCAGTATTTT. Protein sequence: CASRRSDYSTDTQYF.

This sequence joins TRBV7-9 and TRBJ2-5; D gene unclear. Trimming removed 2 bases at V and 10 bases at J, with 5 bases between. Germline-derived CDR1 and CDR2 are SEHNR and FQNEAQ (reference sequence). This CDR3 has 10 amino acids. For the CDR3, the DNA is TGTGCCAGCAGCTTATCTATCCAGTACTTC. Protein sequence: CASSLSIQYF.